This record looks at one T cell receptor (beta chain) sequence and its context. V lost 0 bases and J lost 6, with 13 bases in between. Germline loops: CDR1 SGHNT, CDR2 YYREEE (reference sequence). The CDR3 is 14 amino acids. This sample is part of a study of shared clonotypes between healthy human individuals. Sequenced by immunoSEQ multiplex PCR; TCRdb stores in-frame clones only, minus some. The sample comprises over 1.4 million clones, roughly 97% of which are singletons, and over 1% rests with the top ten. Sequencing input: naive CD4+ T cells sorted from blood. Subset in this sample: CD45RA+ positively selected. This sequence originates from a man younger than 45 in good health. The V call is TRBV5-4, the J call TRBJ2-7; D unclear. The CDR3 loop reads CASSLGLGSSEQYF. CDR3 nucleotide sequence: TGTGCCAGCAGCTTGGGTCTGGGTTCAAGCGAGCAGTACTTC.